The source of this T cell receptor (beta chain) is a study of OX40 agonist ivuxolimab in advanced cancers. Study-wide points: Researchers report that CD8+ T cells had, on average, more expanded clones than CD4+. What antigens the expanded peripheral T cells recognized was never established.

Concerning this clone itself: Antigen unknown.

Sequenced by immunoSEQ multiplex PCR; TCRdb stores in-frame clones only, minus some. In the table there are more than 50,000 clones, roughly 84% of which are singletons. Autoimmune disease history or systemic immunosuppression barred patients. Germline CDR1 is LNHDA and CDR2 is SQIVND (reference sequence). CDR3 length equals 12 residues. Trimming stripped 2 bases from V and 6 bases from J, with 7 bases between. The TCR comes from an adult with an advanced solid tumor such as melanoma, head and neck, liver or kidney cancer. The specimen was CD4+ or CD8+ T cells sorted from blood, collected in a trial of the OX40 agonist ivuxolimab. V usage is TRBV19 and J usage is TRBJ1-1, with D possibly TRBD1 on 5 matching bases. The CDR3 DNA reads TGTGCCAGTAGTATACGGGGGGCTGAAGCTTTCTTT. It is translated as CASSIRGAEAFF.